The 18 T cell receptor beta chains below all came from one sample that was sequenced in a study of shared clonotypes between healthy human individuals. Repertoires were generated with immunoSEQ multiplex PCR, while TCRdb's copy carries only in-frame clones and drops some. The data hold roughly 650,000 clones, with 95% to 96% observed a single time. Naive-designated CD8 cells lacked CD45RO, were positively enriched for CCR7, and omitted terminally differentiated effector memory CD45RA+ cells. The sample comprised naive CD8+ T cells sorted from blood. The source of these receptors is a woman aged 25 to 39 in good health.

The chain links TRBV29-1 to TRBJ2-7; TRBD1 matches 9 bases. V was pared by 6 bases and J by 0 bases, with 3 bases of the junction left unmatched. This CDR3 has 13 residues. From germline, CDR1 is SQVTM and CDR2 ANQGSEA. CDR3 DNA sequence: TGCAGCGTCCTGACAGGGGGCTCCTACGAGCAGTACTTC. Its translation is CSVLTGGSYEQYF.

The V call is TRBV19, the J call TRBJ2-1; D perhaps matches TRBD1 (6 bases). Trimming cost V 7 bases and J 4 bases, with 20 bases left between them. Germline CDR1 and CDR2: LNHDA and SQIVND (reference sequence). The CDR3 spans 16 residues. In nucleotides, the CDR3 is TGTGCCAGTACCCACGGGACACCCAGTCCTTACAATGAGCAGTTCTTC. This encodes CASTHGTPSPYNEQFF. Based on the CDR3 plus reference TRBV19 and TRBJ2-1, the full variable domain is DGGITQSPKYLFRKEGQNVTLSCEQNLNHDAMYWYRQDPGQGLRLIYYSQIVNDFQKGDIAEGYSVSREKKESFPLTVTSAQKNPTAFYLCASTHGTPSPYNEQFFGPGTRLTVL.

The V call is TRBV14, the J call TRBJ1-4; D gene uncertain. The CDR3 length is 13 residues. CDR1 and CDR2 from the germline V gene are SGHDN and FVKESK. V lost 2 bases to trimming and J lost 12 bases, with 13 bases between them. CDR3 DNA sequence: TGTGCCAGCAGCCAATCGGGCGGTCGGGAACTGTTTTTT. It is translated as CASSQSGGRELFF.

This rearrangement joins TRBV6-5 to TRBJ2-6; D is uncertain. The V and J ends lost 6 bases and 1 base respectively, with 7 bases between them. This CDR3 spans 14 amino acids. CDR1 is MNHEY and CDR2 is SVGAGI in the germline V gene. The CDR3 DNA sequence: TGTGCCAGCAGAATGTATTCTGGGGCCAACGTCCTGACTTTC. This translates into CASRMYSGANVLTF.

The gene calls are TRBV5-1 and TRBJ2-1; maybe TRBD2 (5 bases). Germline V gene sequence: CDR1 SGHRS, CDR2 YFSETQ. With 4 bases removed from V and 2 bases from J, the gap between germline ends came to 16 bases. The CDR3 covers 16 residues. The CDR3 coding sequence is TGCGCCAGCAGCCCGGCGGGCTACCTTACCTACAATGAGCAGTTCTTC. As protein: CASSPAGYLTYNEQFF.

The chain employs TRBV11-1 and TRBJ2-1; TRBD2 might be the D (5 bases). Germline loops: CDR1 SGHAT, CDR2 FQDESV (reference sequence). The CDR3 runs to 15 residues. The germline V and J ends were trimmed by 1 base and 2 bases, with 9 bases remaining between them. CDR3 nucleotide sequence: TGTGCCAGCAGCTTAGAACGGGGTGCCTACAATGAGCAGTTCTTC. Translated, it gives CASSLERGAYNEQFF. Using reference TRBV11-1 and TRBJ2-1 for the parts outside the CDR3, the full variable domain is EAEVAQSPRYKITEKSQAVAFWCDPISGHATLYWYRQILGQGPELLVQFQDESVVDDSQLPKDRFSAERLKGVDSTLKIQPAELGDSAMYLCASSLERGAYNEQFFGPGTRLTVL.

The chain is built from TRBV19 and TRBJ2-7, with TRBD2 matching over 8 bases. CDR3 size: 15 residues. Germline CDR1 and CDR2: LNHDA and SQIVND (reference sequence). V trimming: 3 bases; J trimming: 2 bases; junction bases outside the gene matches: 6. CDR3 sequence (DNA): TGTGCCAGTAGTATTCTAGCGGGTAAGGCCTACGAGCAGTACTTC. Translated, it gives CASSILAGKAYEQYF.

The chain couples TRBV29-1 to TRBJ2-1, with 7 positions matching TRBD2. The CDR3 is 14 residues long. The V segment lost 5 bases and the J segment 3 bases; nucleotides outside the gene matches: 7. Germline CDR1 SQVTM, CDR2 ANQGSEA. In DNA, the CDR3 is TGCAGCGTTCTATCGTCTAGCGGCTACAATGAGCAGTTCTTC. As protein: CSVLSSSGYNEQFF.

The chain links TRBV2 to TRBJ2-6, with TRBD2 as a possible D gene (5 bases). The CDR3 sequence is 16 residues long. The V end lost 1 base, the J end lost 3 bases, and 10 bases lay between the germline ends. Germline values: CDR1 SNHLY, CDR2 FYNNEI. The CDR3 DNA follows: TGTGCCAGCAGTGAAGATGCCGGGAATGGGGCCAACGTCCTGACTTTC. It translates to CASSEDAGNGANVLTF.

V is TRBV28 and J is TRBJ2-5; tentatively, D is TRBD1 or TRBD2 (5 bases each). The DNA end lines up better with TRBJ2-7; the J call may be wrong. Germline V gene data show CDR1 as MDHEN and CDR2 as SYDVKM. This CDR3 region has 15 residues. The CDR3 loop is CASSFTGTASYEQYF. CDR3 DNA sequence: TGTGCCAGCAGTTTCACCGGGACCGCATCCTACGAGCAGTACTTC.

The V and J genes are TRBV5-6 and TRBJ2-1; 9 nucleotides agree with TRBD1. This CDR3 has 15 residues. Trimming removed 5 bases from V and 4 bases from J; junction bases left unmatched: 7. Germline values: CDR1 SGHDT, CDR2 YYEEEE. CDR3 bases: TGTGCCAGCAGGACAGACAGGGGGTTTTACAATGAGCAGTTCTTC. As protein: CASRTDRGFYNEQFF.

Here the CDR3 reads CATPLGGELFF. CDR3 DNA sequence: TGTGCCACGCCCCTAGGCGGGGAGCTGTTTTTT. V usage is TRBV7-9 and J usage is TRBJ2-2; D not resolved. Between the trimmed V and J ends, which lost 10 bases and 7 bases, there was a span of 10 bases. Germline V lookup: CDR1 SEHNR, CDR2 FQNEAQ (reference sequence). There are 11 residues in the CDR3.

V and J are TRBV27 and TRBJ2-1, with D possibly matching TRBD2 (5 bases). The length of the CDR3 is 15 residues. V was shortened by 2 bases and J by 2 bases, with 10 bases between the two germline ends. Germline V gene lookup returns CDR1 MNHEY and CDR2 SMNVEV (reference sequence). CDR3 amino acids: CASSLRLATYNEQFF. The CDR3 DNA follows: TGTGCCAGCAGTTTACGCCTAGCTACCTACAATGAGCAGTTCTTC.

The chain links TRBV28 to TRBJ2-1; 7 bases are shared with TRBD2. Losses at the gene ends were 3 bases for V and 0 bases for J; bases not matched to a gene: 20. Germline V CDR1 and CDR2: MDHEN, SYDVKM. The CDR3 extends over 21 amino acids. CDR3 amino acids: CASSFPQVGLAVTSSYNEQFF. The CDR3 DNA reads TGTGCCAGCAGTTTCCCCCAGGTGGGGCTAGCGGTAACCAGCTCCTACAATGAGCAGTTCTTC.

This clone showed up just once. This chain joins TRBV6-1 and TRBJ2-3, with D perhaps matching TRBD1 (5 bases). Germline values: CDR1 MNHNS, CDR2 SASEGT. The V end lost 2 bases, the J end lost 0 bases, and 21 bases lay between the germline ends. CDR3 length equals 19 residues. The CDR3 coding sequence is TGTGCCAGCAGTGAAAATGGTCCAAAGGGGCTCACTAGCACAGATACGCAGTATTTT. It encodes CASSENGPKGLTSTDTQYF.

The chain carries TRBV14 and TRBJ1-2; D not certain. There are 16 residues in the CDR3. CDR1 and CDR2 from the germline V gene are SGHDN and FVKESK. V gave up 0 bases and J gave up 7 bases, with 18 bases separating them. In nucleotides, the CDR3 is TGTGCCAGCAGCCAAGAGAGACGGAGTGGGCTTGGTGGCTACACCTTC. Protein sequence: CASSQERRSGLGGYTF.

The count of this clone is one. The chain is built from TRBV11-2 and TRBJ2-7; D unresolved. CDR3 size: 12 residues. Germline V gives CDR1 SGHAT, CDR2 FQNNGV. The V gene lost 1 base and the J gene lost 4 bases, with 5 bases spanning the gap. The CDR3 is CASSLVQYEQYF. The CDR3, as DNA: TGTGCCAGCAGCTTAGTTCAATACGAGCAGTACTTC.

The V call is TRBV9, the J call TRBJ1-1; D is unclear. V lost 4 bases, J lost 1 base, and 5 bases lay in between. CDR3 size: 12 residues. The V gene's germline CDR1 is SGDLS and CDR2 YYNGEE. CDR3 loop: CASSLRNTEAFF. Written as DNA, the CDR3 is TGTGCCAGCAGCCTTAGGAACACTGAAGCTTTCTTT.